This T cell receptor beta chain was captured in a study of CD4 and CD8 cells across lung adenocarcinoma regions. TCRdb called the PCR reads again in MiXCR, with one record for every CDR3 protein. This sample has 9,500 to 12,000 distinct CDR3 sequences, with more than 35% found just once. The patients had localized lung adenocarcinoma, a non-small cell subtype. This clonotype was counted at least ten times. V dropped 6 bases and J dropped 3; count of bases not matched to a gene: 18. Germline CDR1 is MNHEY and CDR2 is SVGEGT. The CDR3 contains 19 residues. Sequences were obtained from CD8+ T cells from the margin of a lung tumor. This receptor was obtained from a male donor with lung adenocarcinoma. The CD4 and CD8 labels of this study may be unreliable. The V and J genes are TRBV6-2 or TRBV6-3 and TRBJ2-1; 9 nucleotides line up with TRBD2. For the CDR3, the DNA is TGTGCCAGCAGGCCCCGGTTGGGGGCTTTAGCGGGAGTCTACAATGAGCAGTTCTTC. Amino acids: CASRPRLGALAGVYNEQFF.